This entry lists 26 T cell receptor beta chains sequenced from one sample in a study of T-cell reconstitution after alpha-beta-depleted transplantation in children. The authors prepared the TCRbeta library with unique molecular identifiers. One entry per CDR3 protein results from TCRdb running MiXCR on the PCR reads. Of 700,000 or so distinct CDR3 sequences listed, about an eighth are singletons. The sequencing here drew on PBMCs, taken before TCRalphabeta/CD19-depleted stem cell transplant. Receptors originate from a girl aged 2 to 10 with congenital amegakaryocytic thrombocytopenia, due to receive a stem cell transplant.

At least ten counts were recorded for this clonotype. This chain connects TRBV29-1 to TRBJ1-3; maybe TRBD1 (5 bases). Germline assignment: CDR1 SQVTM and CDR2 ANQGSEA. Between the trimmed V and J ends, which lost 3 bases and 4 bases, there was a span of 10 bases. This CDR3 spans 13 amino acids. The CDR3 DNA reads TGCAGCGTTGACAGGGCGGACGGAAACACCATATATTTT. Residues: CSVDRADGNTIYF.

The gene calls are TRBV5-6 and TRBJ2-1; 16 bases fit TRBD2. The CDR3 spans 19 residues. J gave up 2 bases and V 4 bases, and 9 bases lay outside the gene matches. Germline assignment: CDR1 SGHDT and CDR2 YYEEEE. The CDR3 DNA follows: TGTGCCAGCAGCGCGACGGGACTAGCGGGAGGGTACGCCTACAATGAGCAGTTCTTC. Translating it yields CASSATGLAGGYAYNEQFF.

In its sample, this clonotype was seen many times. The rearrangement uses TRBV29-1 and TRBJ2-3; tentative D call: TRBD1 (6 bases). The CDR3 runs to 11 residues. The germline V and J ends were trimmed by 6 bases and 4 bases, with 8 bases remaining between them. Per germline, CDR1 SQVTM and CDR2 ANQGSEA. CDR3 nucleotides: TGCAGCGTAGACAGGTCAGATACGCAGTATTTT. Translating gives CSVDRSDTQYF.

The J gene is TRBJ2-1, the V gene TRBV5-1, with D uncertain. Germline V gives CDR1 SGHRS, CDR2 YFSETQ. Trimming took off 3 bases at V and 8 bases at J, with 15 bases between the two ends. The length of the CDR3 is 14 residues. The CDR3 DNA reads TGCGCCAGCAGCTCCGCTATCGATACTTATGAGCAGTTCTTC. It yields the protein CASSSAIDTYEQFF.

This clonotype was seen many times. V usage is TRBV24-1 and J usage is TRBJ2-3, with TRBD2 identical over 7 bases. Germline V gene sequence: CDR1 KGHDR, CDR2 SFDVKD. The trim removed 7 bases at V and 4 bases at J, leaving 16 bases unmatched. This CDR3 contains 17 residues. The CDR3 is CATSDPPGGHSADTQYF. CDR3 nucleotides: TGTGCCACCAGCGATCCCCCGGGGGGTCATTCGGCAGATACGCAGTATTTT.

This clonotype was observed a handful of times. The CDR3 DNA follows: TGTGCCAGCAGTATTCTAGCGGGAAAGGACAATGAGCAGTTCTTC. Translating gives CASSILAGKDNEQFF. The gene calls are TRBV2 and TRBJ2-1, with TRBD2 identical over 9 bases. Trimming cost V 5 bases and J 5 bases; bases outside gene matches: 7. In germline, CDR1 is SNHLY, CDR2 FYNNEI. The CDR3 runs 15 residues.

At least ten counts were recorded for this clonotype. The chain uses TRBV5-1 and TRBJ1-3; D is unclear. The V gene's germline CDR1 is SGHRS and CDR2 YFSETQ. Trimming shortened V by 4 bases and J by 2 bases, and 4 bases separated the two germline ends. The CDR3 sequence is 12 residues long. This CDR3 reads CASSEPGNTIYF. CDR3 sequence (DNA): TGCGCCAGCAGCGAGCCTGGAAACACCATATATTTT.

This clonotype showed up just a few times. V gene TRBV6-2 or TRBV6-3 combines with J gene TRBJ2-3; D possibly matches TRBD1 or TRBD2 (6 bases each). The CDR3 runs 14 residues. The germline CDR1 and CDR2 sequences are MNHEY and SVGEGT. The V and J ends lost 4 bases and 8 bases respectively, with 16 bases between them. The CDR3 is CASSSPGGGGTQYF. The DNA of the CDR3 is TGTGCCAGCAGTTCCCCCGGTGGAGGGGGTACGCAGTATTTT.

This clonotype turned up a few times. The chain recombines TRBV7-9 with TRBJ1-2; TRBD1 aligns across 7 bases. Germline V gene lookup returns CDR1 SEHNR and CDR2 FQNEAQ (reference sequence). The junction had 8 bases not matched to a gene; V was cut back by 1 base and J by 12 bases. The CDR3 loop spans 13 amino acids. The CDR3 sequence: CASSLVDTGADTF. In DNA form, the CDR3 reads TGTGCCAGCAGCTTAGTGGACACAGGGGCTGACACCTTC.

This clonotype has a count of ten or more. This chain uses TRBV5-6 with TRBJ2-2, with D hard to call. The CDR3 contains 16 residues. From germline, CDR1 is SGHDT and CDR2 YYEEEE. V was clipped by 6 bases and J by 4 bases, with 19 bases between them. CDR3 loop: CASNSPVGFTTGELFF. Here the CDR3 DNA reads TGTGCCAGCAACTCGCCAGTGGGGTTTACCACCGGGGAGCTGTTTTTT.

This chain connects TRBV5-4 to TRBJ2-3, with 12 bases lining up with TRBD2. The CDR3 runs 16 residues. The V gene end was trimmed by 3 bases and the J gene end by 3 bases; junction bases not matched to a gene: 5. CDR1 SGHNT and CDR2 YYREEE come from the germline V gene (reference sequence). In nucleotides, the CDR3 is TGTGCCAGCAGCTCCCAGACTAGCGGGAGAACAGATACGCAGTATTTT. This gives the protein CASSSQTSGRTDTQYF.

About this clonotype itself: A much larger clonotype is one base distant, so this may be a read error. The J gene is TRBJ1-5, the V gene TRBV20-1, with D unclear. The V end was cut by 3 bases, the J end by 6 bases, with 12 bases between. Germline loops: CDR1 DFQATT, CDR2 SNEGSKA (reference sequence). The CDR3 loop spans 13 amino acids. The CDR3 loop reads CSARGRNAQPQHF. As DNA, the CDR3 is TGCAGTGCTAGGGGCAGGAATGCTCAGCCCCAGCATTTT.

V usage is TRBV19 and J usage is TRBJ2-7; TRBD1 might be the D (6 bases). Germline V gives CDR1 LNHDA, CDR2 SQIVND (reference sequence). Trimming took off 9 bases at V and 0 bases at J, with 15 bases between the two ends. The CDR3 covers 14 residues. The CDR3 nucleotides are TGTGCCAGCACCTCGACAGGAAACTCCTACGAGCAGTACTTC. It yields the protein CASTSTGNSYEQYF.

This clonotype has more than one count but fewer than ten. CDR3 sequence: CASSLGWVLAGSDTQYF. The CDR3 nucleotides are TGCGCCAGCAGCTTGGGATGGGTCCTAGCGGGGTCAGATACGCAGTATTTT. The chain uses TRBV5-1 and TRBJ2-3; 9 nucleotides match TRBD2. There are 17 residues in the CDR3. The V gene's germline CDR1 is SGHRS and CDR2 YFSETQ. Trimming took 0 bases from V and 4 from J; bases not matched to a gene: 9.

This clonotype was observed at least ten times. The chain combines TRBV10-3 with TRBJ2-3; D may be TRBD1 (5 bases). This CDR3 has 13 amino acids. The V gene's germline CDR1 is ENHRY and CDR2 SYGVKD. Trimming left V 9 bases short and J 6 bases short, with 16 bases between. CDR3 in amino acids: CAISTDPADTQYF. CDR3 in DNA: TGTGCCATATCGACAGACCCAGCGGATACGCAGTATTTT.

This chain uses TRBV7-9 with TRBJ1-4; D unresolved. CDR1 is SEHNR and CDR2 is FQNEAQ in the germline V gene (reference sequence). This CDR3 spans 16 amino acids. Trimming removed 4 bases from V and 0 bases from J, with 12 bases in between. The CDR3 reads CASSSALAATNEKLFF. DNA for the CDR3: TGTGCCAGCAGCTCCGCATTGGCAGCAACTAATGAAAAACTGTTTTTT.

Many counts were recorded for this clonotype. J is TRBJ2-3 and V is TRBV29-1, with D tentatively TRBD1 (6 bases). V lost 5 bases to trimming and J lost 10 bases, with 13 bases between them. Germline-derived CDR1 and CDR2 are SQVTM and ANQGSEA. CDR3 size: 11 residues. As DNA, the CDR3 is TGCAGCGTTCAGGGGTACGCCCCGCAGTATTTT. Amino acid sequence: CSVQGYAPQYF.

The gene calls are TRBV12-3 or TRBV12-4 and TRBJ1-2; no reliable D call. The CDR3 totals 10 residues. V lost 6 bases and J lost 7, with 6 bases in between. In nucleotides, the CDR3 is TGTGCCAGCAGGGGTGCTGGCTACACCTTC. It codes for CASRGAGYTF.

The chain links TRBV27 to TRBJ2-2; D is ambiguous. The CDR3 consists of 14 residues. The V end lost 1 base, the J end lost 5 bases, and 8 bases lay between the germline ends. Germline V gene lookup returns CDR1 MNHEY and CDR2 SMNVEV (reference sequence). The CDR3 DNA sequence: TGTGCCAGCAGTTTATTGTCCGGGACCGGGGAGCTGTTTTTT. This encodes CASSLLSGTGELFF.

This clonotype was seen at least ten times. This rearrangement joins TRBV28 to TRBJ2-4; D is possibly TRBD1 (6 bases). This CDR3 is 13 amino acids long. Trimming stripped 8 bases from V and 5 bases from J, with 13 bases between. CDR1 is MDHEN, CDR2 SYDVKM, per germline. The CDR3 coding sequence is TGTGCCAGCTATCGCCGGACAGAAAACATTCAGTACTTC. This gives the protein CASYRRTENIQYF.

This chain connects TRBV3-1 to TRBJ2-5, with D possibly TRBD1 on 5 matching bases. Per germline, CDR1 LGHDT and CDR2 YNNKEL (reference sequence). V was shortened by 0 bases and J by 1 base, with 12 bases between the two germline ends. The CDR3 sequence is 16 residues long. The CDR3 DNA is TGTGCCAGCAGCCAAGATCCATCAGGGTCCCAAGAGACCCAGTACTTC. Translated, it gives CASSQDPSGSQETQYF.

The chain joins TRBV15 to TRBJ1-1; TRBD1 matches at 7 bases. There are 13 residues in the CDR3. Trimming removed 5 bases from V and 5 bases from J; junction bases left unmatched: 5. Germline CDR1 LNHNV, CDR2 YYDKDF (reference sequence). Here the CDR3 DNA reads TGTGCCACCAGCGCCCGACAGGGAACTGAAGCTTTCTTT. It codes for CATSARQGTEAFF.

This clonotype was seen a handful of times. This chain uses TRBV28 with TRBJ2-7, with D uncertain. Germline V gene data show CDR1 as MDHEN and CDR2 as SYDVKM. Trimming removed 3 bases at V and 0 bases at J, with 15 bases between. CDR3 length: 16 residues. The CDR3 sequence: CASSLARFLSSYEQYF. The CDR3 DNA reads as TGTGCCAGCAGTTTGGCACGGTTCTTAAGCTCCTACGAGCAGTACTTC.

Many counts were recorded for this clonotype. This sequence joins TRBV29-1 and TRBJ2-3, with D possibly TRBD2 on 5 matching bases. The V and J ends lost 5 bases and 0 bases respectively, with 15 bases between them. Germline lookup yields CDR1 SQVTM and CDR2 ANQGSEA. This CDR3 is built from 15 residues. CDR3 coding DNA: TGCAGCGTTTGGGAGCGGTATTCTAGCACAGATACGCAGTATTTT. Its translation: CSVWERYSSTDTQYF.

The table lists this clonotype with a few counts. The CDR3, as DNA: TGTGCCAGCGCCGGGACAGGCTTCTACGAGCAGTACTTC. Translation gives CASAGTGFYEQYF. The rearrangement joins TRBV7-9 to TRBJ2-7; the match to TRBD1 covers 8 bases. Germline CDR1 reads SEHNR; CDR2 reads FQNEAQ (reference sequence). Trimming cost V 8 bases and J 3 bases; bases outside gene matches: 6. The length of the CDR3 is 13 residues.

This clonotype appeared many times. Written as DNA, the CDR3 is TGTGCCAGCAGTGGAAACGATTGGGACAATGAGCAGTTCTTC. It yields the protein CASSGNDWDNEQFF. The chain links TRBV12-3 or TRBV12-4 to TRBJ2-1, with D unclear. V was trimmed by 5 bases and J by 5 bases, leaving 13 bases between them. CDR3 length: 14 residues.